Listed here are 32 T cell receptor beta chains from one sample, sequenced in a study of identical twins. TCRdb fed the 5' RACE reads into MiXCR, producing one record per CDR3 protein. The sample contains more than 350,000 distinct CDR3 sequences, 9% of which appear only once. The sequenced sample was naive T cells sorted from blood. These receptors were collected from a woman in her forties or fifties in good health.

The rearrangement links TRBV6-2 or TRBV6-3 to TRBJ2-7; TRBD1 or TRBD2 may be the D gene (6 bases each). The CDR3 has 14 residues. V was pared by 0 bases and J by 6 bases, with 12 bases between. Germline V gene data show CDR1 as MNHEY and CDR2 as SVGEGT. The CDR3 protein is CASSYSGGSGEQYV. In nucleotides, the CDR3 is TGTGCCAGCAGTTACTCGGGGGGCAGTGGCGAGCAGTACGTC.

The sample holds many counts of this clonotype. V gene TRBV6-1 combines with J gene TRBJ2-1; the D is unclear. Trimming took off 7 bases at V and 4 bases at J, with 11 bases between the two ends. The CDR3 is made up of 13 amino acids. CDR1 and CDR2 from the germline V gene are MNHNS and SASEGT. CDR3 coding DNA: TGTGCCAGCACTTCCCCGGCATACAATGAGCAGTTCTTC. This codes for CASTSPAYNEQFF.

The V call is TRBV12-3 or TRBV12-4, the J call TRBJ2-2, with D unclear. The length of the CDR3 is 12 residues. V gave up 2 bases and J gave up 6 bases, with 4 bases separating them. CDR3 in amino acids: CASSLTPGELFF. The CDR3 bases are TGTGCCAGCAGTTTAACCCCCGGGGAGCTGTTTTTT.

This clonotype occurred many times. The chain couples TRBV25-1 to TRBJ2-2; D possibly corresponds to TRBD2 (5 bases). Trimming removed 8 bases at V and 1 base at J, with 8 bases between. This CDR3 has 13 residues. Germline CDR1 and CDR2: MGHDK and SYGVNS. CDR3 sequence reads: CASLRGNTGELFF. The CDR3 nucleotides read TGTGCCAGCCTACGGGGGAACACCGGGGAGCTGTTTTTT.

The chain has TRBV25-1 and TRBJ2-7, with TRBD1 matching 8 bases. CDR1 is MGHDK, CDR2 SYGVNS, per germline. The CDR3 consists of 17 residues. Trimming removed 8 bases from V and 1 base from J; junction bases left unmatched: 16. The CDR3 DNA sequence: TGTGCCAGCCGAAAGGGGGATATTCAGGGGGCATCCTACGAGCAGTACGTC. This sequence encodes CASRKGDIQGASYEQYV.

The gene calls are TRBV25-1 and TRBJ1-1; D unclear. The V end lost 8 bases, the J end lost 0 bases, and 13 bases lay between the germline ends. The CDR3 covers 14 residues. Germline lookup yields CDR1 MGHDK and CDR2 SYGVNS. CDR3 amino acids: CASRRLDLNTEAFF. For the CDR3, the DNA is TGTGCCAGCCGTCGGTTGGACTTGAACACTGAAGCTTTCTTT.

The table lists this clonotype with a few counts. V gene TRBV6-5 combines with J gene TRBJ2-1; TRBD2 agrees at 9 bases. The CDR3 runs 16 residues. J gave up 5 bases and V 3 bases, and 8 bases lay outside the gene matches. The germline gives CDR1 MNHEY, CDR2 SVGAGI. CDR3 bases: TGTGCCAGCAGTTATTTAGGGACTAGCAGAAACAATGAGCAGTTCTTC. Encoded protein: CASSYLGTSRNNEQFF.

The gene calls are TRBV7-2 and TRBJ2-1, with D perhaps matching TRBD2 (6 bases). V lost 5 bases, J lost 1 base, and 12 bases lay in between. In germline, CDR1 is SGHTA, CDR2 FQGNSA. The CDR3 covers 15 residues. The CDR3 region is CASSPAGRSYNEQFF. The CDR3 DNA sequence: TGTGCCAGCAGCCCAGCGGGCAGGTCCTACAATGAGCAGTTCTTC.

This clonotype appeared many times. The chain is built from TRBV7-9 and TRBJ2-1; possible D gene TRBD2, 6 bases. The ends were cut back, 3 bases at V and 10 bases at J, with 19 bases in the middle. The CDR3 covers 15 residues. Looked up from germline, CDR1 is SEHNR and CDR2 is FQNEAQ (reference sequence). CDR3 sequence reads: CASSFKTRGRWEQFF. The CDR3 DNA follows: TGTGCCAGCAGCTTTAAGACTAGAGGACGGTGGGAGCAGTTCTTC.

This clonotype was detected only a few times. The CDR3 DNA follows: TGTGCCAGCAGTGAAATTCGGGCGACCAACCAAGAGACCCAGTACTTC. It encodes CASSEIRATNQETQYF. The chain couples TRBV25-1 to TRBJ2-5; D is ambiguous. This CDR3 contains 16 residues. Germline V CDR1 and CDR2: MGHDK, SYGVNS. With 2 bases removed from V and 0 bases from J, the gap between germline ends came to 13 bases.

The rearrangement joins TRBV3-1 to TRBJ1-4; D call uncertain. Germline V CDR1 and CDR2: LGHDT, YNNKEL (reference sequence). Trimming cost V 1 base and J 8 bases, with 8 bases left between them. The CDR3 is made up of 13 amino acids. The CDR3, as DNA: TGTGCCAGCAGCCAAGGGGGAGGGGAAAAACTGTTTTTT. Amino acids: CASSQGGGEKLFF.

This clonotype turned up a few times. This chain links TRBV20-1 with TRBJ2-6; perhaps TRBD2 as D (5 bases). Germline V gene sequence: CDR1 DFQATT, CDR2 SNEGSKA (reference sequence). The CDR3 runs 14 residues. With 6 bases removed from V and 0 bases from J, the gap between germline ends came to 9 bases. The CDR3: CSALGSSGANVLTF. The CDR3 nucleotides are TGCAGTGCGTTAGGGAGCTCTGGGGCCAACGTCCTGACTTTC.

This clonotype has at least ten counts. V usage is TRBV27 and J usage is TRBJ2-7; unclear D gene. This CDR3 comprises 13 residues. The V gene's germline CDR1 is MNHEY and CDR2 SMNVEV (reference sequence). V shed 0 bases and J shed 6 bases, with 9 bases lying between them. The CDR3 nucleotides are TGTGCCAGCAGTTTATCTCCCTTGGGCGAGCAGTACGTC. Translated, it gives CASSLSPLGEQYV.

The CDR3 DNA is TGTGCCAGCAGCTTACAACAGGGGGACGAGCAGTACTTC. The encoded protein is CASSLQQGDEQYF. The chain is built from TRBV7-8 and TRBJ2-7, with 8 nucleotides matching TRBD1. The J segment lost 5 bases and the V segment lost 2 bases, leaving 2 bases of the junction unmatched. Germline CDR1 SGHVS, CDR2 FQNEAQ. CDR3 length: 13 amino acids.

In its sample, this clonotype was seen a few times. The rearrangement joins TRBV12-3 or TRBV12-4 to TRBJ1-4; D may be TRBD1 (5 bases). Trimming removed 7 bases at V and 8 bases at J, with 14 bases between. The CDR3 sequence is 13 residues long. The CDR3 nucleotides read TGTGCCAGCACGACCTCACGGGGGGAAAAACTGTTTTTT. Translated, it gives CASTTSRGEKLFF.

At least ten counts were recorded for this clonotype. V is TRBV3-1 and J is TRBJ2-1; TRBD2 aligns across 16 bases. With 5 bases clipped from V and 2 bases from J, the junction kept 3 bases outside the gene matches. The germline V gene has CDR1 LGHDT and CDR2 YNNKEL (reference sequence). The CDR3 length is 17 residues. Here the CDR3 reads CASSGTSGRAAYNEQFF. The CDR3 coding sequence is TGTGCCAGCAGCGGGACTAGCGGGAGGGCCGCCTACAATGAGCAGTTCTTC.

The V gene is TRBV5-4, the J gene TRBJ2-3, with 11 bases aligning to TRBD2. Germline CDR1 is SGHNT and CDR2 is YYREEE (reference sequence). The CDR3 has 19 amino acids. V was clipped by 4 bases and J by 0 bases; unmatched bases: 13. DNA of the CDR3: TGTGCCAGCAGCATCCTGCGCCGACTAGCGGGGTCTAGCACAGATACGCAGTATTTT. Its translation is CASSILRRLAGSSTDTQYF.

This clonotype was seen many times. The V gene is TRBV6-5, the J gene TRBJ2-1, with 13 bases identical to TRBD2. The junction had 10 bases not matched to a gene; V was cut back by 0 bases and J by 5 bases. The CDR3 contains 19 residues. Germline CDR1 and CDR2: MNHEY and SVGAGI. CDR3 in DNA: TGTGCCAGCAGTTACTCGAAGGGACTAGCGGGGTTGTTTCACAATGAGCAGTTCTTC. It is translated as CASSYSKGLAGLFHNEQFF.

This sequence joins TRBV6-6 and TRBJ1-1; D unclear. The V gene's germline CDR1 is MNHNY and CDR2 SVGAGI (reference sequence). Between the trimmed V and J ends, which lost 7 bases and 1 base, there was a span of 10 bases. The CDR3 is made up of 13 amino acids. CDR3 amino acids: CASKGGGNTEAFF. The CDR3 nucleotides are TGTGCCAGCAAGGGTGGAGGGAACACTGAAGCTTTCTTT.

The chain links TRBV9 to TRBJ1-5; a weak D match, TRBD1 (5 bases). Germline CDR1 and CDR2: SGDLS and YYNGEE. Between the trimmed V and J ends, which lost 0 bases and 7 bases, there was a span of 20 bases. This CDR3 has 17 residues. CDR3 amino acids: CASSVGGPSVGTQPQHF. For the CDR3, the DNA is TGTGCCAGCAGCGTAGGGGGCCCCTCGGTGGGCACCCAGCCCCAGCATTTT.

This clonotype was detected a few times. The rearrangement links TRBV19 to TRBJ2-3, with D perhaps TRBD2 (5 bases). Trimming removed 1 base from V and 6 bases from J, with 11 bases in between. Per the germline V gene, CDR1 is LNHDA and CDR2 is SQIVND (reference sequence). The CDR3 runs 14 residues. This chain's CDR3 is CASSIGGFPDTQYF. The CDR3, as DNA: TGTGCCAGTAGTATAGGCGGGTTCCCGGATACGCAGTATTTT.

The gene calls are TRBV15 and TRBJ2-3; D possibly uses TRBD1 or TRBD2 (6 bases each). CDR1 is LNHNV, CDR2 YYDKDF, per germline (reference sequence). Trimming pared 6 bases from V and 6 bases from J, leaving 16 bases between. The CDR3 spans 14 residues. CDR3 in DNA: TGTGCCACCAGGACGGGGGCTTCAGGTGATACGCAGTATTTT. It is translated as CATRTGASGDTQYF.

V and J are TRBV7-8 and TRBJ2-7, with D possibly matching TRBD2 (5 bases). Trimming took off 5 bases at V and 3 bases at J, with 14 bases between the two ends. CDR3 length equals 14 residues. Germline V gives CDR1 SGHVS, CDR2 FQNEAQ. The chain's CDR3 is CASSAQEVSYEQYF. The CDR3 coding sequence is TGTGCCAGCAGCGCCCAGGAGGTCAGCTACGAGCAGTACTTC.

In DNA form, the CDR3 reads TGTGCCAGCAGTTTCCAAACTGGAAACACCATATATTTT. It translates to CASSFQTGNTIYF. The chain combines TRBV12-3 or TRBV12-4 with TRBJ1-3; D is unclear. The CDR3 is 13 residues long. The V end was cut by 3 bases, the J end by 2 bases, with 5 bases between.

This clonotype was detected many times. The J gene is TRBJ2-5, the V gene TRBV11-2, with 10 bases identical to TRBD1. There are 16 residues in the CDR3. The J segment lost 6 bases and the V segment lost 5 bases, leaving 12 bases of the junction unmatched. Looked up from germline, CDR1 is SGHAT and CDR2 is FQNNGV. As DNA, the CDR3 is TGTGCCAGCAGCCAGACAGGGGGCAGTTTGTCGAAGACCCAGTACTTC. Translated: CASSQTGGSLSKTQYF.

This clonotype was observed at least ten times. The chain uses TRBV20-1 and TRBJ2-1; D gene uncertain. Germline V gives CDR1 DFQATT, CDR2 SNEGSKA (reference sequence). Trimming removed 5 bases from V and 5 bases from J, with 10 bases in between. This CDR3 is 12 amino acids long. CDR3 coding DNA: TGCAGTGCTCCGGACCAGAACAATGAGCAGTTCTTC. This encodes CSAPDQNNEQFF.

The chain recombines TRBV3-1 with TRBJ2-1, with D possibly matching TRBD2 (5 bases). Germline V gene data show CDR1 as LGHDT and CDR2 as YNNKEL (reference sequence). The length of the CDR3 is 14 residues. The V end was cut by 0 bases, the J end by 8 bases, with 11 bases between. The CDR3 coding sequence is TGTGCCAGCAGCCAAGATGGCGGAGGAGATGAGCAGTTCTTC. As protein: CASSQDGGGDEQFF.

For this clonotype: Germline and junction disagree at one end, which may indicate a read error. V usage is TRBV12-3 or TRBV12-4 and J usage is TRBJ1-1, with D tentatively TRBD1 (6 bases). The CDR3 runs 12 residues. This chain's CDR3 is CASSLATGGLTF. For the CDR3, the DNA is TGTGCCAGCAGTTTAGCCACCGGGGGGCTTACCTTT.

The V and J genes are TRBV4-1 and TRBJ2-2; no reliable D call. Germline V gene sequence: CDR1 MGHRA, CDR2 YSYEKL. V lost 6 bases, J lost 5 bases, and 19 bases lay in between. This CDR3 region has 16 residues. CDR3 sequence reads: CASRSPGHGRTGELFF. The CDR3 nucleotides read TGCGCCAGCAGGAGCCCTGGCCATGGTAGGACCGGGGAGCTGTTTTTT.

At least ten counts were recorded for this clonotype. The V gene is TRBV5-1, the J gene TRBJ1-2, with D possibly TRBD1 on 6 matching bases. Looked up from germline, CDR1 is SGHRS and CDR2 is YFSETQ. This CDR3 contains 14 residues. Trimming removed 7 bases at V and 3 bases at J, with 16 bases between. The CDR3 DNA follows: TGCGCCAGCGTACCGGGAGGGGGTGACTATGGCTACACCTTC. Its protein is CASVPGGGDYGYTF. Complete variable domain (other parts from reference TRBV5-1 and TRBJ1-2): KAGVTQTPRYLIKTRGQQVTLSCSPISGHRSVSWYQQTPGQGLQFLFEYFSETQRNKGNFPGRFSGRQFSNSRSEMNVSTLELGDSALYLCASVPGGGDYGYTFGSGTRLTVV.

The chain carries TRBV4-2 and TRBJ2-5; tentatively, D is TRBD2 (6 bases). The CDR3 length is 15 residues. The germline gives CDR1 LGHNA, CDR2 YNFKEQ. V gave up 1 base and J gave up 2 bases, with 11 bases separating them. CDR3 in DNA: TGTGCCAGCAGCCAAGTATTAGCGGAGCAAGAGACCCAGTACTTC. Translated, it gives CASSQVLAEQETQYF.

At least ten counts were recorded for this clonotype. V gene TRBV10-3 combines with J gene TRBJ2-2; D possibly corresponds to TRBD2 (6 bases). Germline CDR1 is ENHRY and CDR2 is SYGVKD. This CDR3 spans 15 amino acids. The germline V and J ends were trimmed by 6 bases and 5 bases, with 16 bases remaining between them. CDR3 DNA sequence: TGTGCCATCAGACCGGGACTGGGCAGAACCGGGGAGCTGTTTTTT. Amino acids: CAIRPGLGRTGELFF.